This is a list of T cell receptor beta chains from one sample in a study of cytomegalovirus exposure and HLA in healthy donors. The method was immunoSEQ multiplex PCR; TCRdb's version includes in-frame clones alone and lacks a portion of them. The sample yields some 150,000 clones, around 72% seen once. Material: PBMCs. The receptor set was obtained from a man aged 40-49 years in good health and CMV-seronegative. Each CDR3 is given with its conserved first and last residue. The order of the fields is V gene, J gene, CDR3 protein.

>TRBV5-4|TRBJ2-5
CASSIGPRDTIQETQYF
>TRBV2|TRBJ1-1
CASSGTGDKNTEAFF
>TRBV4-3|TRBJ2-2
CASSQGPGTGHTGELFF
>TRBV2|TRBJ1-2
CASRPGGQPNYGYTF
>TRBV19|TRBJ2-3
CASSIIRGASTDTQYF
>TRBV19|TRBJ1-1
CASMFQAGGSTEAFF
>TRBV4-2|TRBJ2-1
CASTLAGTYNEQFF
>TRBV5-6|TRBJ1-5
CASSQRRGRVQGGNQPQHF
>TRBV10-2|TRBJ1-1
CASSGEMYSMNTEAFF
>TRBV7-8|TRBJ1-2
CASSVERSYGYTF
>TRBV19|TRBJ2-6
CASSRSGVVSGANVLTF
>TRBV30|TRBJ2-2
CAWSVGGGDTGELFF
>TRBV15|TRBJ1-1
CATSRGPGGRGNTEAFF
>TRBV5-1|TRBJ1-1
CASRSTGGAVGTEAFF
>TRBV9|TRBJ2-7
CASSATGGRASRGEQYF
>TRBV5-1|TRBJ2-3
CASSLVGGTGRHDTQYF
>TRBV5-1|TRBJ2-5
CASSLAEEETQYF
>TRBV7-3|TRBJ1-1
CASSPHEGPDTEAFF
>TRBV4-1|TRBJ2-3
CASSLLAGVTDTQYF
>TRBV13|TRBJ2-2
CASSLRLENTGELFF
>TRBV10-3|TRBJ2-7
CAISEFWRGSYEQYF
>TRBV19|TRBJ2-1
CASSMNEREITYNEQFF
>TRBV9|TRBJ2-7
CASSFMGQDEQYF
>TRBV5-4|TRBJ1-3
CASSQWRPGQGGNTIYF
>TRBV7-2|TRBJ2-1
CASSPHSGGTNEQFF
>TRBV4-1|TRBJ1-2
CASSQGTGDGYTF
>TRBV5-1|TRBJ2-3
CASSLVTSPDTDTQYF
>TRBV9|TRBJ1-1
CASSPGGLLNTEAFF
>TRBV6-4|TRBJ2-1
CASSDSDRSTEQFF
>TRBV16|TRBJ2-7
CASSQWGDSYEQYF
>TRBV6-1|TRBJ1-5
CASSVPLGHYSNQPQHF
>TRBV7-9|TRBJ1-1
CASSLVRGQGRNTEAFF
>TRBV2|TRBJ1-6
CASFRDYNSPLHF
>TRBV5-1|TRBJ1-2
CASSETTTGYGYTF
>TRBV5-4|TRBJ2-1
CASSLDRGALFFEFF